This section outlines one TCR beta chain sequence together with its context. The antigen is undetermined. CDR1 is MGHDK and CDR2 is SYGVNS in the germline V gene. Trimming cost V 9 bases and J 2 bases, with 11 bases left between them. The CDR3 is 13 amino acids. The sample originates from a study of shared clonotypes between healthy human individuals. About the research overall: Donors were a couple of women and a few men aged 18 to 49. General study findings and limits: A small donor pool kept down the genetic and exposure-history diversity that was represented. Clonotype sharing levels among donors were expected to vary with sequencing depth.

As processed by the authors: ImmunoSEQ gave junction-only sequences without quality scores, so filtering differed. Generated by immunoSEQ multiplex PCR, the TCRdb table keeps only in-frame clones and is missing some. V, J and clone size derive from that table, while D and trimming were established from the DNA sequence. The sample lists roughly 1.4 million clones, just under 99% occurring once. The sequenced sample was naive CD4+ T cells sorted from blood. This sample's subset: CD45RA+ positively selected. The V and J genes are TRBV25-1 and TRBJ1-3; D is uncertain. The source is a young man in good health. The CDR3 nucleotides are TGTGCCAGTTCGGTCGGGGCTGGAAACACCATATATTTT. Its translation is CASSVGAGNTIYF.